This TCR beta chain comes out of a study of shared clonotypes between healthy human individuals. With regard to this clone: Its antigen is unknown.

General study points: Genetic and exposure-history diversity was limited by the few donors. Tissue TCR repertoires likely differ from these blood-only repertoires.

Researchers partitioned CD4+ cells into CD45RA+ naive and CD45RA-negative memory subsets. Trimming took 6 bases from V and 2 from J, leaving 10 bases between them. The CDR3 runs to 14 residues. Germline CDR1 is ENHRY and CDR2 is SYGVKD. Sequenced by immunoSEQ multiplex PCR; TCRdb stores in-frame clones only, minus some. The table includes about 2.4 million clones, more than 80% detected once. This receptor was identified in a man younger than 35 in good health. Material for sequencing was naive CD4+ T cells sorted from blood. The subset was: CD45RA+ positively selected. The J gene is TRBJ2-2, the V gene TRBV10-3; no clear D. CDR3 in DNA: TGTGCCATCAGGGCCAAGGGTAACACCGGGGAGCTGTTTTTT. Its translation: CAIRAKGNTGELFF.